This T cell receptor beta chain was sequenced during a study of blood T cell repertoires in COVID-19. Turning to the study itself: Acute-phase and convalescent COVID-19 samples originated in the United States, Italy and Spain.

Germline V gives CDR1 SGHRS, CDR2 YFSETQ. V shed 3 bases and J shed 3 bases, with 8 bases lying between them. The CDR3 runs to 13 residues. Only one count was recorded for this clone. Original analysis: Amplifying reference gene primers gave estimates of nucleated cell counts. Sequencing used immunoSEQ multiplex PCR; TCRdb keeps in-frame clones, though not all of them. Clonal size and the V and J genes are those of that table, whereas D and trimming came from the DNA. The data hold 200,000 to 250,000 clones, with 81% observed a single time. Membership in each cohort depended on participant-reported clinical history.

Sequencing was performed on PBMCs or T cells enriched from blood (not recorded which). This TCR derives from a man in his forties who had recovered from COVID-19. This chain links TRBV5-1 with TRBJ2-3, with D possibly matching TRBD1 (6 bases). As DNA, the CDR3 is TGCGCCAGCAGCTGGGACATTACAGATACGCAGTATTTT. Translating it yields CASSWDITDTQYF. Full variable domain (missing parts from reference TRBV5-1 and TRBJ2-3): KAGVTQTPRYLIKTRGQQVTLSCSPISGHRSVSWYQQTPGQGLQFLFEYFSETQRNKGNFPGRFSGRQFSNSRSEMNVSTLELGDSALYLCASSWDITDTQYFGPGTRLTVL.